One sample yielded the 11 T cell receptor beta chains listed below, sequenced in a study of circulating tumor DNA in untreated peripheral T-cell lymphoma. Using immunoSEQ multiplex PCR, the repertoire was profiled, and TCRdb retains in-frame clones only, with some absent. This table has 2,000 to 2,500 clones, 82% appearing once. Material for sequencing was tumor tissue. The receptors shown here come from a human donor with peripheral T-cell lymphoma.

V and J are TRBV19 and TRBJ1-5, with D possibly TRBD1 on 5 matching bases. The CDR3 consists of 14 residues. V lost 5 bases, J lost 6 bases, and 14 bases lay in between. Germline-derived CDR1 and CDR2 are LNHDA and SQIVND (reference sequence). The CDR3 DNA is TGTGCCAGTAGTTTATTGGGGGGTCCTCAGCCCCAGCATTTT. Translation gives CASSLLGGPQPQHF.

The CDR3 sequence is CASSHGTSMDTQYF. The CDR3 DNA follows: TGTGCCAGCAGCCACGGGACTAGCATGGATACGCAGTATTTT. V is TRBV7-1 and J is TRBJ2-3; the match to TRBD2 covers 9 bases. TRBV7-1 is placed among ORFs of uncertain function. The CDR3 is 14 residues long. With 5 bases clipped from V and 6 bases from J, the junction kept 6 bases outside the gene matches.

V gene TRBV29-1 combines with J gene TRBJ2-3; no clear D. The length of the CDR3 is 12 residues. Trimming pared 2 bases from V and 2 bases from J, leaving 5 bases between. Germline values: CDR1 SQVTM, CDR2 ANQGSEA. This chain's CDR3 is CSVEPSTDTQYF. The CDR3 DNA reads TGCAGCGTTGAACCTTCCACAGATACGCAGTATTTT.

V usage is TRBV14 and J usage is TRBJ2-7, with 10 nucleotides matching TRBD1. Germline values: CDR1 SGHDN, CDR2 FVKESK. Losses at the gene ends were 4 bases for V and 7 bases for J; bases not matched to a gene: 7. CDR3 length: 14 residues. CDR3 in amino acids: CASSRDRGLGEQYF. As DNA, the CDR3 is TGTGCCAGCAGCCGGGACAGGGGCCTGGGAGAGCAGTACTTC.

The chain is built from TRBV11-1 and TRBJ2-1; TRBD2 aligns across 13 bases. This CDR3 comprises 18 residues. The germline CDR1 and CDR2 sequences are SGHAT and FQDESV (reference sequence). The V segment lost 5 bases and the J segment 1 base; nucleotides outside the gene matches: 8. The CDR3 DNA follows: TGTGCCAGCAGCCAGGGACTAGCGGGACTCGGGTCCTACAATGAGCAGTTCTTC. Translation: CASSQGLAGLGSYNEQFF.

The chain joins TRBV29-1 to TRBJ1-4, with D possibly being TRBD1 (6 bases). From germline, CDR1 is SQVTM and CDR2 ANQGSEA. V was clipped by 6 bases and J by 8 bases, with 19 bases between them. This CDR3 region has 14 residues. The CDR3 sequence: CSVADMGGVEKLFF. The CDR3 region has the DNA TGCAGCGTAGCTGACATGGGGGGCGTGGAAAAACTGTTTTTT.

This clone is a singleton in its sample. The chain's CDR3 is CASSRQGGGNTIYF. As DNA, the CDR3 is TGTGCCAGCTCACGTCAGGGAGGAGGAAACACCATATATTTT. The chain has TRBV18 and TRBJ1-3; possible D gene TRBD1, 5 bases. Germline CDR1 KGHSH, CDR2 LQKENI. The CDR3 is 14 amino acids. V was trimmed by 4 bases and J by 4 bases, leaving 11 bases between them.

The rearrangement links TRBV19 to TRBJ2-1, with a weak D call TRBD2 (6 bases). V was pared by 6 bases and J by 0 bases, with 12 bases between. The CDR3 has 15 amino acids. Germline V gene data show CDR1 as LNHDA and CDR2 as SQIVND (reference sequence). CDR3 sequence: CASRRLGDSYNEQFF. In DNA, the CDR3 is TGTGCCAGTAGAAGACTAGGCGACTCCTACAATGAGCAGTTCTTC.

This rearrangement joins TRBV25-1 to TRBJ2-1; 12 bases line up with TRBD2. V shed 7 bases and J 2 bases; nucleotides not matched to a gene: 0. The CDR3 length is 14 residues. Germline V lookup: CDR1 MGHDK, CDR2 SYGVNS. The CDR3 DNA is TGTGCCAGCACTAGCGGGGGGGCCTACAATGAGCAGTTCTTC. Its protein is CASTSGGAYNEQFF. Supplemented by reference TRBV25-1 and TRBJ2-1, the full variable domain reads EADIYQTPRYLVIGTGKKITLECSQTMGHDKMYWYQQDPGMELHLIHYSYGVNSTEKGDLSSESTVSRIRTEHFPLTLESARPSHTSQYLCASTSGGAYNEQFFGPGTRLTVL.

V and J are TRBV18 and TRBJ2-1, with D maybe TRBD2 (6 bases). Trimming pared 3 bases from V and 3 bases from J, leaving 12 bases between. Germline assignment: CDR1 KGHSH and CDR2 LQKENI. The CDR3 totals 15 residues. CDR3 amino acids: CASSPAGNFYNEQFF. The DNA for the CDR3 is TGTGCCAGCTCACCGGCGGGGAACTTCTACAATGAGCAGTTCTTC.

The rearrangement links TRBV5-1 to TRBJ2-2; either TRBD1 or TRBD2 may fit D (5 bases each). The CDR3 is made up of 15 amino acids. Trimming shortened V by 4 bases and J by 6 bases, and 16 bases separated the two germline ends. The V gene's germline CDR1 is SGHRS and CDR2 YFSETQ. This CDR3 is CASSLMGPEAGELFF. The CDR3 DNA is TGCGCCAGCAGCCTGATGGGACCAGAGGCCGGGGAGCTGTTTTTT.